This TCR beta chain was obtained from a study of shared clonotypes between healthy human individuals. Regarding this clone: The antigen remains unidentified.

Approximately 200 ng DNA, approximately 30,000 T cell genomes, went into each sorted-subset replicate PCR. TCRdb keeps only in-frame clones here, not all; method: immunoSEQ multiplex PCR. The data contain roughly 2.2 million clones, approximately 93% of them singletons. Study outcomes and limitations: Naive subsets usually exceeded memory subsets in estimated richness.

Caucasian adults living in Nashville, Tennessee, provided all samples. The sample taken for sequencing was naive CD4+ T cells from PBMCs. Subset denoted: CD45RA+ positively selected. The origin of this receptor is a man in his late teens or twenties in good health. Some clones in this sample may be carry-over from other donors' samples.

The CDR3 nucleotides are TGTGCCAGCAGCGCCCGAGGCGAGAACACAGATACGCAGTATTTT. Amino acids: CASSARGENTDTQYF. The gene calls are TRBV9 and TRBJ2-3; no clear D gene. Trimming pared 3 bases from V and 2 bases from J, leaving 13 bases between. This CDR3 region has 15 residues. The germline V gene has CDR1 SGDLS and CDR2 YYNGEE.